The 5 T cell receptor beta chains presented below share a single source sample, sequenced in a study of cytomegalovirus exposure and HLA in healthy donors. With 60 Vbeta and 13 Jbeta primers, the PCR was carried out. Measured with immunoSEQ multiplex PCR; TCRdb has only the in-frame clones, and not every one. The sample holds about 160,000 clones. The specimen was PBMCs. Receptors originate from a woman aged 60-75 years in good health and CMV-seronegative.

CDR3 residues: CASSSRLGGGTEAFF. The CDR3 DNA sequence: TGTGCCAGCAGCTCCCGCCTCGGGGGAGGCACTGAAGCTTTCTTT. The rearrangement uses TRBV11-2 and TRBJ1-1, with D possibly TRBD1 on 5 matching bases. Germline V CDR1 and CDR2: SGHAT, FQNNGV. This CDR3 region has 15 residues. With 4 bases removed from V and 4 bases from J, the gap between germline ends came to 16 bases.

The rearrangement uses TRBV28 and TRBJ2-2, with TRBD1 as a possible D gene (6 bases). The germline V gene has CDR1 MDHEN and CDR2 SYDVKM. The CDR3 consists of 12 residues. Trimming pared 6 bases from V and 8 bases from J, leaving 10 bases between. CDR3 sequence reads: CASRSGEGELFF. CDR3 in DNA: TGTGCCAGCAGGTCAGGGGAGGGGGAGCTGTTTTTT. Looking up the rest from reference TRBV28 and TRBJ2-2 gives the full variable domain: DVKVTQSSRYLVKRTGEKVFLECVQDMDHENMFWYRQDPGLGLRLIYFSYDVKMKEKGDIPEGYSVSREKKERFSLILESASTNQTSMYLCASRSGEGELFFGEGSRLTVL.

V gene TRBV6-6 combines with J gene TRBJ1-2; the match to TRBD1 covers 8 bases. Germline V gene lookup returns CDR1 MNHNY and CDR2 SVGAGI (reference sequence). There are 14 residues in the CDR3. V lost 8 bases and J lost 5; bases outside the gene matches: 10. CDR3 in amino acids: CASENDRGAYGYTF. The CDR3 coding sequence is TGTGCCAGCGAGAACGACAGGGGTGCTTATGGCTACACCTTC.

The chain links TRBV6-5 to TRBJ1-1; TRBD1 is a possible D gene (5 bases). Trimming left V 3 bases short and J 2 bases short, with 16 bases between. CDR3 length equals 16 residues. From germline, CDR1 is MNHEY and CDR2 SVGAGI. The chain's CDR3 is CASSYGVDRRNTEAFF. CDR3 nucleotides: TGTGCCAGCAGTTATGGAGTTGACAGACGAAACACTGAAGCTTTCTTT.

The rearrangement joins TRBV7-9 to TRBJ2-7, with 7 bases lining up with TRBD1. J was trimmed by 5 bases and V by 7 bases; bases with no gene match: 5. The length of the CDR3 is 12 residues. From germline, CDR1 is SEHNR and CDR2 FQNEAQ (reference sequence). The CDR3 DNA reads as TGTGCCAGCACGACAGGGACCCACGAGCAGTACTTC. This codes for CASTTGTHEQYF.